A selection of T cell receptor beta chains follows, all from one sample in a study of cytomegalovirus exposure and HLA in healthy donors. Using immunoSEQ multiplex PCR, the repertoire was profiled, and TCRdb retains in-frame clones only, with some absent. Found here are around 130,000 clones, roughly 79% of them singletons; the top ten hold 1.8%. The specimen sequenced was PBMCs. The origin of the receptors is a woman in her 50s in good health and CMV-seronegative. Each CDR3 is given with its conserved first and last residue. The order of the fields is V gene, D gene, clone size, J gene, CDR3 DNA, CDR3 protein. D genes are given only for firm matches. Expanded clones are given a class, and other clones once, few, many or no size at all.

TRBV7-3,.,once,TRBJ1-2,TGTGCCAGCAGCTCCAAGACAGGACGTGGTGGCTACACCTTC,CASSSKTGRGGYTF
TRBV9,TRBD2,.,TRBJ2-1,TGTGCCAGCTCCCCTAGCGGAGGGTACAAGCAGTTCTTC,CASSPSGGYKQFF
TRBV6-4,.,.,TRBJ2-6,TGTGCCAGCAGTGACGACAACTCTGGGGCCAACGTCCTGACTTTC,CASSDDNSGANVLTF
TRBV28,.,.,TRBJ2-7,TGTGCCAGCCCCTCCCCCGCCGGCGGATCCTACGAGCAGTACTTC,CASPSPAGGSYEQYF
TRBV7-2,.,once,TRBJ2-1,TGTGCCAGCAGCTTATTGGGGCGCTCCTACAATGAGCAGTTCTTC,CASSLLGRSYNEQFF
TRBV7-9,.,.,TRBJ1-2,TGTGCCAGCAGCTCCAGAAACGGGGGATTGGGGTCGGGCTACACCTTC,CASSSRNGGLGSGYTF
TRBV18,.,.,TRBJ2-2,TGTGCCAGCTCACCACCGGGCTCAGTCGGGGAGCTGTTTTTT,CASSPPGSVGELFF
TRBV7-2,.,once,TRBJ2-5,TGTGCCAGCAGCGTCTCTAGCGCCCAAGAGACCCAGTACTTC,CASSVSSAQETQYF
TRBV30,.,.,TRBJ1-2,TGTGCCTGGAAGTCAGACAGCCATTCAACTACTTTCTATGGCTACACCTTC,CAWKSDSHSTTFYGYTF
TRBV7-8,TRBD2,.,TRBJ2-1,TGTGCCAGCAGCCCAACCGCACTAGCGGGAGGTATCAACTCCTACAATGAGCAGTTCTTC,CASSPTALAGGINSYNEQFF
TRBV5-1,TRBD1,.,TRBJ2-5,TGCGCCAGCAGCTTCAGGGGGGAGACCCAGTACTTC,CASSFRGETQYF
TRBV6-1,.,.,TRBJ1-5,TGTGCCAGCAGTGATCCATCGACAGGTCAGCCCCAGAATTTT,CASSDPSTGQPQNF
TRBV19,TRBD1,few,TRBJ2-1,TGTGCCAGTAGTATGGGCTCCGGGACAGGGTCCCCCCATTACAATGAGCAGTTCTTC,CASSMGSGTGSPHYNEQFF
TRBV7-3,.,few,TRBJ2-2,TGTGCCAGCAGCTTAAAGAGAAGTAACACCGGGGAGCTGTTTTTT,CASSLKRSNTGELFF
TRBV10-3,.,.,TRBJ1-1,TGTGCCATCAGTGAAAGGGGGGGGAACACTGAAGCTTTCTTT,CAISERGGNTEAFF